This T cell receptor (beta chain) was recovered during a study of response to subunit inactivated influenza vaccine. Study-wide points: Each seasonal influenza vaccination recruits few new T cells, the authors suggested.

This clonotype was counted a few times. Its antigen is undetermined. This CDR3 has 16 residues. The V and J ends lost 6 bases and 2 bases respectively, with 20 bases between them. Germline lookup yields CDR1 DFQATT and CDR2 SNEGSKA (reference sequence). TCRdb reprocessed the RT-PCR reads with MiXCR, giving one entry per CDR3 protein. The sample contains more than 600,000 distinct CDR3 sequences, 15% to 20% of which appear only once. Sample: PBMCs from blood, taken about 5 days after vaccination. The rearrangement links TRBV20-1 to TRBJ1-3, with D possibly being TRBD1 (5 bases). This receptor was obtained from a man aged 50 or older who received an inactivated influenza vaccine. The CDR3 sequence is CSASGVGGLTGNTIYF. CDR3 coding DNA: TGCAGTGCCAGCGGGGTGGGGGGATTAACTGGAAACACCATATATTTT.